This T cell receptor (beta chain) appears in the sequencing data of a study of Graves' ophthalmopathy and Graves' hyperthyroidism. Moderately to severely active ophthalmopathy under 3 months, CAS at least 3, NOSPECS at least 4. Ineligible for inclusion were patients with other autoimmune diseases, uncontrolled infections, pregnancy or lactation. Overall study findings and caveats: A 13-signature model separated ophthalmopathy from stable hyperthyroidism, around 90% sensitivity, about 81% specificity.

This CDR3 has 16 amino acids. In germline, CDR1 is ENHRY, CDR2 SYGVKD. Amplified material comprised TCR beta CDR3 regions derived from RNA transcripts. First-round RT-PCR with HTBI primers preceded a second-round multiplex PCR. MiXCR, applied by TCRdb to the multiplex PCR reads, yields one record per CDR3 protein. The sample records about 740,000 distinct CDR3 sequences, 35% to 50% being singletons. A word on this clonotype: What it binds is unknown. Possible read error: a much larger clone is one base away.

The sequence was collected from an adult man with Graves' ophthalmopathy. Sequencing was carried out using peripheral blood. This chain links TRBV10-3 with TRBJ2-2, with a possible D match to TRBD2 (7 bases). The CDR3 protein is CANSDYGGPNTGELFF. Written as DNA, the CDR3 is TGTGCCAACAGTGACTACGGGGGGCCGAACACCGGGGAGCTGTTTTTT.